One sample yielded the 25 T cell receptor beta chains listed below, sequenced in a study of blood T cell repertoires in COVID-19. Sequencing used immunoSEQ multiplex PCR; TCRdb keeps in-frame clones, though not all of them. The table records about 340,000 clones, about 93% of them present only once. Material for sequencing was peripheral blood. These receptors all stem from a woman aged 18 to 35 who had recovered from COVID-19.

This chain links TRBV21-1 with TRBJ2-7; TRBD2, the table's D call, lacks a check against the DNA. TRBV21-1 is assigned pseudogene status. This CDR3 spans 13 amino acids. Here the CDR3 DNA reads TGTGCCAGCCCCAACCCGGCGGCCTACGAGCAGTACGTC. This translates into CASPNPAAYEQYV.

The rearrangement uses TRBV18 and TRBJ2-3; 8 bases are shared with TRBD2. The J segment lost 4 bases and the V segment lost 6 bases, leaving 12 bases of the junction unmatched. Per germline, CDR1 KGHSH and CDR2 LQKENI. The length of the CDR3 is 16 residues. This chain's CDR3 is CASSVAGAGDADTQYF. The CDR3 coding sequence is TGTGCCAGCTCCGTCGCCGGAGCGGGAGACGCAGATACGCAGTATTTT. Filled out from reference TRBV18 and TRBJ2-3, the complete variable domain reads NAGVMQNPRHLVRRRGQEARLRCSPMKGHSHVYWYRQLPEEGLKFMVYLQKENIIDESGMPKERFSAEFPKEGPSILRIQQVVRGDSAAYFCASSVAGAGDADTQYFGPGTRLTVL.

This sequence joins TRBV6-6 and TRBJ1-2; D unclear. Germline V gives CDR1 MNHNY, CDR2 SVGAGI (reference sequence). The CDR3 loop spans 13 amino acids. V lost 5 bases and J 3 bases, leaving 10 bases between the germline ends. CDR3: CASSNQVDYGYTF. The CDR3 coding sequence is TGTGCCAGCAGTAATCAGGTGGACTATGGCTACACCTTC.

CDR3 region: CASSRTLAASYNEQFF. DNA of the CDR3: TGTGCCAGCAGCCGTACTCTAGCGGCTTCCTACAATGAGCAGTTCTTC. The V gene is TRBV5-4, the J gene TRBJ2-1; the match to TRBD2 covers 7 bases. With 4 bases clipped from V and 1 base from J, the junction kept 8 bases outside the gene matches. The CDR3 contains 16 residues. The germline CDR1 and CDR2 sequences are SGHNT and YYREEE (reference sequence).

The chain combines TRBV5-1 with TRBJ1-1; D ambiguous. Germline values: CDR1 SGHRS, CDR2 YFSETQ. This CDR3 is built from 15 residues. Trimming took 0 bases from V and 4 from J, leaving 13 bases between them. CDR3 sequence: CASSLENWRATEAFF. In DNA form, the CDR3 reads TGCGCCAGCAGCTTGGAGAACTGGAGGGCCACTGAAGCTTTCTTT. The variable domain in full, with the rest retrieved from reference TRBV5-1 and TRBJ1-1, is KAGVTQTPRYLIKTRGQQVTLSCSPISGHRSVSWYQQTPGQGLQFLFEYFSETQRNKGNFPGRFSGRQFSNSRSEMNVSTLELGDSALYLCASSLENWRATEAFFGQGTRLTVV.

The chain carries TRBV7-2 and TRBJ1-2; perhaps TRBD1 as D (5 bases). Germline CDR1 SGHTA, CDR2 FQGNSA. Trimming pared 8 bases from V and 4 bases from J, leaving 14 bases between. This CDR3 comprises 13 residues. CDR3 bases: TGTGCCAGCGGGCCCATGCAGGGCTATGGCTACACCTTC. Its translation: CASGPMQGYGYTF.

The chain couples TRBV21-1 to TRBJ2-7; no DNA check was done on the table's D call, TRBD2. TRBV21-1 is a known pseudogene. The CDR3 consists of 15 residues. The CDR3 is CASSKLSGNSYEQYV. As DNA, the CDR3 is TGTGCCAGCAGCAAACTTAGCGGGAACTCCTACGAGCAGTACGTC.

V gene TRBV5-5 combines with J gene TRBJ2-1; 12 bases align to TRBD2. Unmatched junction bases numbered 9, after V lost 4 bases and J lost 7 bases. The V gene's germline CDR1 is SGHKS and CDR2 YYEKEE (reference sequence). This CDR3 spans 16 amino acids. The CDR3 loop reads CASSPLTSGSRNEQFF. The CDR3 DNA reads TGTGCCAGCAGCCCCCTGACTAGCGGGAGTAGAAATGAGCAGTTCTTC.

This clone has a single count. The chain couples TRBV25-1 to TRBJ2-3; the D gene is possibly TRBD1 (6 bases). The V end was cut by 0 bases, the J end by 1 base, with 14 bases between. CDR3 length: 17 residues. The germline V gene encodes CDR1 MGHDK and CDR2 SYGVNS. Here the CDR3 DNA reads TGTGCCAGCAGTGAATATTTAGGACAGCCACGCACAGATACGCAGTATTTT. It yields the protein CASSEYLGQPRTDTQYF. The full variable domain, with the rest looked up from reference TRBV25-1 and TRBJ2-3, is EADIYQTPRYLVIGTGKKITLECSQTMGHDKMYWYQQDPGMELHLIHYSYGVNSTEKGDLSSESTVSRIRTEHFPLTLESARPSHTSQYLCASSEYLGQPRTDTQYFGPGTRLTVL.

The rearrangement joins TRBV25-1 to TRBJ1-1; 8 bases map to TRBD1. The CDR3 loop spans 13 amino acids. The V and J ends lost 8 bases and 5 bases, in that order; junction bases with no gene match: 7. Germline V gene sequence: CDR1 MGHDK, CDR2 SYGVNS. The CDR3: CASRRTGRTEAFF. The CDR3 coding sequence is TGTGCCAGCCGACGGACAGGGAGAACTGAAGCTTTCTTT.

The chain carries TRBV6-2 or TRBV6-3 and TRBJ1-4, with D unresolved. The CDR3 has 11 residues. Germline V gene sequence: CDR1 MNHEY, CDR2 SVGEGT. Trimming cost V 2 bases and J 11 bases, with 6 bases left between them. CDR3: CASSYLSKLFF. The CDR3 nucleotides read TGTGCCAGCAGTTACCTTTCGAAACTGTTTTTT.

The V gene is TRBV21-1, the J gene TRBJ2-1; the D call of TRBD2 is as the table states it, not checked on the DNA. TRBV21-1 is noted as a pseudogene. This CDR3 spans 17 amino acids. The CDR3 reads CASSSPFRGGMYNEQFF. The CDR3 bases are TGTGCCAGCAGCTCCCCTTTTCGCGGGGGGATGTACAATGAGCAGTTCTTC.

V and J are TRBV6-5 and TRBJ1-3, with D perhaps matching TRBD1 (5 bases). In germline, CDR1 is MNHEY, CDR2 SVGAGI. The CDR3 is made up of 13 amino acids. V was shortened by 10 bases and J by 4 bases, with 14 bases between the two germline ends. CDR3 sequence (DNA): TGTGCCACAAGGCGGGGGAACGGAAACACCATATATTTT. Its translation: CATRRGNGNTIYF.

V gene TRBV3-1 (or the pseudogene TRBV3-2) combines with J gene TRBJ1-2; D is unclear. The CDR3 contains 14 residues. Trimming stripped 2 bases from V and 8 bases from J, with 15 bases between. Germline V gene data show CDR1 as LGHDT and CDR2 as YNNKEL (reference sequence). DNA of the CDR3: TGTGCCAGCAGCCAAACGGTGGTCCCGGGAGGCTACACCTTC. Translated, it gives CASSQTVVPGGYTF.

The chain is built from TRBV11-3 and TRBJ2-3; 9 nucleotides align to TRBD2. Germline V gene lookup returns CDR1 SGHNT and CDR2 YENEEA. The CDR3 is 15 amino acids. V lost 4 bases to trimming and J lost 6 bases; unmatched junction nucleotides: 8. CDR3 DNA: TGTGCCAGCAGCTCACTTCTAGCGGGACGGGATACGCAGTATTTT. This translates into CASSSLLAGRDTQYF. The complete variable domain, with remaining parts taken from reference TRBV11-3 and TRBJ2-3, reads EAGVVQSPRYKIIEKKQPVAFWCNPISGHNTLYWYLQNLGQGPELLIRYENEEAVDDSQLPKDRFSAERLKGVDSTLKIQPAELGDSAVYLCASSSLLAGRDTQYFGPGTRLTVL.

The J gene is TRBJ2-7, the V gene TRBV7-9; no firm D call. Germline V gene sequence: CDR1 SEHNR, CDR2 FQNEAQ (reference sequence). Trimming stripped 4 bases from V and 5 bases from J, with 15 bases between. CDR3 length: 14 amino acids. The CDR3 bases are TGTGCCAGCAGCTCCGCAGGTCCCGCCGACGAGCAGTACGTC. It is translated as CASSSAGPADEQYV.

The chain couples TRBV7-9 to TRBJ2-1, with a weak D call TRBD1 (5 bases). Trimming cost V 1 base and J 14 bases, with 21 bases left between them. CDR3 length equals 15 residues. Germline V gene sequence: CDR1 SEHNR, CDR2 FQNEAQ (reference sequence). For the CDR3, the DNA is TGTGCCAGCAGCTTAGATACCGGGCGGCCTCAAGGGGAGTTCTTC. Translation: CASSLDTGRPQGEFF. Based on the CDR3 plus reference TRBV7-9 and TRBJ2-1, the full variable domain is DTGVSQNPRHKITKRGQNVTFRCDPISEHNRLYWYRQTLGQGPEFLTYFQNEAQLEKSRLLSDRFSAERPKGSFSTLEIQRTEQGDSAMYLCASSLDTGRPQGEFFGPGTRLTVL.

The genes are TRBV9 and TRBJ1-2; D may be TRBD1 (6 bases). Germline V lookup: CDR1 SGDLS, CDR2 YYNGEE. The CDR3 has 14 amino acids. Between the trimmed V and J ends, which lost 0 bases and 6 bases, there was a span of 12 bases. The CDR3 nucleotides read TGTGCCAGCAGCGTAGTACTCGAGGGGGATGGCTACACCTTC. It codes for CASSVVLEGDGYTF.

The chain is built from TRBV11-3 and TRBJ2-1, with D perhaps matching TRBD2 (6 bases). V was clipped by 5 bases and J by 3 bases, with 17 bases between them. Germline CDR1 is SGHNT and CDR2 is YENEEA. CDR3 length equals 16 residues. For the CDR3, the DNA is TGTGCCAGCAGCAGAGGGATGGGACTCAACTACAATGAGCAGTTCTTC. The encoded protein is CASSRGMGLNYNEQFF. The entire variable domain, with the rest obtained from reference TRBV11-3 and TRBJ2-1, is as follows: EAGVVQSPRYKIIEKKQPVAFWCNPISGHNTLYWYLQNLGQGPELLIRYENEEAVDDSQLPKDRFSAERLKGVDSTLKIQPAELGDSAVYLCASSRGMGLNYNEQFFGPGTRLTVL.

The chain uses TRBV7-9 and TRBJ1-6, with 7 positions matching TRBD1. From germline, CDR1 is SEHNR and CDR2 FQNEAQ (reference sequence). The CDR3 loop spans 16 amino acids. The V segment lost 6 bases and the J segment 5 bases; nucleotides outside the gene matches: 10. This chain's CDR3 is CASSQGGGTDNSPLHF. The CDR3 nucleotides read TGTGCCAGCAGTCAAGGGGGTGGGACAGATAATTCACCCCTCCACTTT. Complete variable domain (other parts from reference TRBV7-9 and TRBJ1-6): DTGVSQNPRHKITKRGQNVTFRCDPISEHNRLYWYRQTLGQGPEFLTYFQNEAQLEKSRLLSDRFSAERPKGSFSTLEIQRTEQGDSAMYLCASSQGGGTDNSPLHFGNGTRLTVT.

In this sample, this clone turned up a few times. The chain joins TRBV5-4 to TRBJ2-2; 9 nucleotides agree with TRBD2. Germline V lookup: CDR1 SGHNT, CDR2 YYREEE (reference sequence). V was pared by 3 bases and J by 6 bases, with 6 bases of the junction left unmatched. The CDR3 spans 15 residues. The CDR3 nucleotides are TGTGCCAGCAGCTGGGGACTAGCTGGGGCCGGGGAGCTGTTTTTT. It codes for CASSWGLAGAGELFF.

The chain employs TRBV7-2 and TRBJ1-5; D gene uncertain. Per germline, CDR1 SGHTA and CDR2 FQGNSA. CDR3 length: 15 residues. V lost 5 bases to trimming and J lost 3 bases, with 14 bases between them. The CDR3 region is CASSPIYTNNQPQHF. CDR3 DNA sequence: TGTGCCAGCAGCCCGATTTACACCAACAATCAGCCCCAGCATTTT.

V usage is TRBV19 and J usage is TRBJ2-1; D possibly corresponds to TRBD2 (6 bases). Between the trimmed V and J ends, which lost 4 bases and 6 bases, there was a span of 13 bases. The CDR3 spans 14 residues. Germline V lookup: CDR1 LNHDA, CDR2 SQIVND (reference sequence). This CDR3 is CASSTRLVGNEQFF. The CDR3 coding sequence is TGTGCCAGTAGTACTCGACTAGTAGGCAATGAGCAGTTCTTC.

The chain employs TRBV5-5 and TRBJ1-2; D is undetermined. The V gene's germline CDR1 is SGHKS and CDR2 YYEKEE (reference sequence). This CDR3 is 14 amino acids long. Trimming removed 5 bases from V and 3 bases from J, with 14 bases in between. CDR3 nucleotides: TGTGCCAGCAGTTTGACGTGGGGAGACTATGGCTACACCTTC. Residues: CASSLTWGDYGYTF.

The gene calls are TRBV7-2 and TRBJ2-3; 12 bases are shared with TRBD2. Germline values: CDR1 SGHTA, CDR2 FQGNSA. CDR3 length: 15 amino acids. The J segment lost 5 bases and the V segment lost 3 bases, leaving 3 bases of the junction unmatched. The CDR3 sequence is CASSLTSGSGDTQYF. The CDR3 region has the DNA TGTGCCAGCAGCTTGACTAGCGGGAGTGGAGATACGCAGTATTTT.